This T cell receptor (beta chain) was profiled in a study of blood T cell repertoires in COVID-19. Across the study: Samples came from the United States, Italy and Spain, spanning acute and convalescent COVID-19. Sources were T cells, B-cell-depleted T cells, or PBMCs; the material itself was cDNA or gDNA.

This CDR3 spans 13 amino acids. Looked up from germline, CDR1 is KGHSH and CDR2 is LQKENI. V lost 2 bases, J lost 7 bases, and 3 bases stayed unmatched. Per the original methods: Nucleated cell counts were estimated from reference gene primer amplification. Measured with immunoSEQ multiplex PCR; TCRdb has only the in-frame clones, and not every one. V and J calls and clone size are those listed in that table; D and trimming were worked out from the DNA. The sample shows around 250,000 clones, approximately 89% of them seen only once. The study assigned cohorts using participant-reported clinical history.

The sample taken for sequencing was PBMCs or T cells enriched from blood (not recorded which). This sequence joins TRBV18 and TRBJ1-1; 8 positions match TRBD1. This sequence was found in a middle-aged woman with acute COVID-19. The DNA for the CDR3 is TGTGCCAGCTCACCAGACAGGGGCATTGAAGCTTTCTTT. It translates to CASSPDRGIEAFF.